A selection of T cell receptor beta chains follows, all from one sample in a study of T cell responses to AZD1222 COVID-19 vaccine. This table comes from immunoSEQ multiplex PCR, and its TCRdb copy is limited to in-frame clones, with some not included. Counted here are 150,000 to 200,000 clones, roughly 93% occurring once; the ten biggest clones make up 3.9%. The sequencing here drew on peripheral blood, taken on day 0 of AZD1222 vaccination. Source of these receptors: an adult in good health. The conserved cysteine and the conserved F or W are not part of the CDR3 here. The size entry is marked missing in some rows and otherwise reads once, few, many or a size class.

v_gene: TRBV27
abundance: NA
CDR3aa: ASSLRGTTQGSRDNEQF

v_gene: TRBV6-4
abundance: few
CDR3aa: ASSRSGESNEQF

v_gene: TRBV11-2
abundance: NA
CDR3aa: ASSLGLAGYEQY

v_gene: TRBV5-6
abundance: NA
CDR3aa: ASSLKAGQSYSYNEQF

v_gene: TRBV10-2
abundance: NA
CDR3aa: ASTSRGVFGEAF

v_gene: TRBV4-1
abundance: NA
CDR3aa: ASSPMEDEKLF

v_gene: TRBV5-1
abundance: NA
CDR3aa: ASSADRTYYGYT

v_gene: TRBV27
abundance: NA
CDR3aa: ASSSGELAKNIQY

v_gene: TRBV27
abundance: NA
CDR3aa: ASSDREEANYGYT

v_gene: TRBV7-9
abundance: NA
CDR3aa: ASSLPGSSYNEQF

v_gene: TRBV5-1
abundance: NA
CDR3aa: ASSLADRDQPQH

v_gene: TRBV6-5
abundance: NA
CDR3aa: ASSPRQGIYNEQF

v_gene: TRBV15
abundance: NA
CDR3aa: ATSRATDYGYT

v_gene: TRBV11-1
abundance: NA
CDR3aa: ASTSGLARNEQF

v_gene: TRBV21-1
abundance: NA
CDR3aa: ASPAGVDTDTQY

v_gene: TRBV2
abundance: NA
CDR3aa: ASRRETDARGYT

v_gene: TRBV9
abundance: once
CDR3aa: ASSVDQGQPIYEQY

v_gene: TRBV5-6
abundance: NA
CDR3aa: ASNVIGQGKGGYT

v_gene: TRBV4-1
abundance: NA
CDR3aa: ASSPNKDPRLTRRELF

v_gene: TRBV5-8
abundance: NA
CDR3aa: ASSLTGVSPLH

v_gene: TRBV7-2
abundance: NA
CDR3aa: ASSSSGSWEETQY

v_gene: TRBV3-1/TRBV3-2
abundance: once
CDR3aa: ASSQGLWRASPNYGYT

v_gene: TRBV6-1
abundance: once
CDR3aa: ASSGEGYEQY

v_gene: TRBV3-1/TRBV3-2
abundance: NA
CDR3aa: ASSQLGYTEAF

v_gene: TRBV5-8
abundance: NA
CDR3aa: ASSQGEGDTQY

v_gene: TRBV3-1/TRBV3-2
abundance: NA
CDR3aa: ASSRRGQGVNEKLF

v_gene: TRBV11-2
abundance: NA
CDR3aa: ASSLDYVGTQY

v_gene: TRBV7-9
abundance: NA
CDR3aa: ASSLERDTEAF

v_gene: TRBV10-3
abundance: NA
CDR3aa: AIKSSGSYNSPLH

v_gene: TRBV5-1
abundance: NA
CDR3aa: ASSAAQGAGLLTEKLF

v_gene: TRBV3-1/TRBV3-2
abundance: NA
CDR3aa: ASSQVVGPWGTEAF

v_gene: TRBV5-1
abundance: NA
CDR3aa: ASSIDRGYNSPLH

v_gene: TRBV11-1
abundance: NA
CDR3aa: ASSRRGGGYGYT

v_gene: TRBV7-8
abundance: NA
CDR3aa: ASSFRYSDSGNTIY

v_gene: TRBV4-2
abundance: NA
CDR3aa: ASRPGTSGEQY

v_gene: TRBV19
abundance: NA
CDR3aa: ASSILSGTRDQPQH

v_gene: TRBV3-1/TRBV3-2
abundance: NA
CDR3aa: ASSQSGSHITGELF

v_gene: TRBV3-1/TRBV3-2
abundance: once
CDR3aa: ASSHHSGGRADEQY

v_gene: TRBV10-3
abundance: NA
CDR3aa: AISEQGLTEAF